The rows below give T cell receptor beta chains drawn from one sample of a study of blood T cell repertoires in COVID-19. Data came from immunoSEQ multiplex PCR; TCRdb stores just in-frame clones and leaves some out. The table includes about 100,000 clones, approximately 86% detected once. The sequenced sample consisted of PBMCs or T cells enriched from blood (not recorded which). All receptors derive from a woman between 45 and 60 years old who had recovered from COVID-19. Each CDR3 is given with its conserved first and last residue. Fields, in order: V gene, D gene, J gene, CDR3 DNA, CDR3 protein. The D gene is left open where the match is weak.

>TRBV30|-|TRBJ1-5
TGTGCCTGGCAGTCAGGGGCCGCCGAGGGGCCCCAGCATTTT
CAWQSGAAEGPQHF
>TRBV11-2|-|TRBJ2-1
TGTGCCAGCACCTCGGACATGTTTAATGAGCAGTTCTTC
CASTSDMFNEQFF
>TRBV30|-|TRBJ2-3
TGTGCCTGGAAAACTATCACCGGCAAAGATACGCAGTATTTT
CAWKTITGKDTQYF
>TRBV5-1|TRBD2|TRBJ2-3
TGCGCCAGCCGGATCCGAAGCGGGAGGCCAGATACGCAGTATTTT
CASRIRSGRPDTQYF
>TRBV3-1/TRBV3-2|TRBD1|TRBJ1-6
TGTGCCAGCAGTGTCCTACGGACAGGGGATTCACCCCTCCACTTT
CASSVLRTGDSPLHF
>TRBV24-1|TRBD2|TRBJ2-2
TGTGCCACCAGTGATCCTAGCGGGAGGGCCCCCCCCGGGGAGCTGTTTTTT
CATSDPSGRAPPGELFF
>TRBV28|-|TRBJ2-5
TGTGCCAGCAGTTTATCCCGAGAGACCCAGTACTTC
CASSLSRETQYF
>TRBV13|-|TRBJ2-7
TGTGCCAGCAGCTTAGGACAGGGATACGAGCAGTACTTC
CASSLGQGYEQYF
>TRBV5-4|-|TRBJ1-6
TGTGCCAGCAGCGCCGGCGGGGGTGGTTCACCCCTCCACTTT
CASSAGGGGSPLHF
>TRBV21-1|-|TRBJ2-7
TGTGCCAGCAGCAAAGAACGGGAGGGCTACGAGCAGTACTTC
CASSKEREGYEQYF
>TRBV5-4|TRBD1|TRBJ2-7
TGTGCCAGCAGCCCAGGGACAGGAACCTACGAGCAGTACTTC
CASSPGTGTYEQYF
>TRBV27|TRBD2|TRBJ2-1
TGTGCCAGCAGTACGGCGGGAGGTGTCTCCTACAATGAGCAGTTCTTC
CASSTAGGVSYNEQFF
>TRBV4-1|TRBD1|TRBJ1-2
TGCGCCAGCAGCCATAATGCTCCGGGACAGGGGGCGGGTGGCTACACCTTC
CASSHNAPGQGAGGYTF
>TRBV9|TRBD1|TRBJ2-7
TGTGCCAGCAGCGTAGTAGGGGACAGACCGTACGAGCAGTACTTC
CASSVVGDRPYEQYF
>TRBV30|-|TRBJ1-2
TGTGCCTGGGCTACTAATCGTAACTATGGCTACACCTTC
CAWATNRNYGYTF
>TRBV27|TRBD2|TRBJ2-1
TGTGCCAGCAGTCAAACCGTGGCTAGCGGGAGTGTGCAGTTCTTC
CASSQTVASGSVQFF